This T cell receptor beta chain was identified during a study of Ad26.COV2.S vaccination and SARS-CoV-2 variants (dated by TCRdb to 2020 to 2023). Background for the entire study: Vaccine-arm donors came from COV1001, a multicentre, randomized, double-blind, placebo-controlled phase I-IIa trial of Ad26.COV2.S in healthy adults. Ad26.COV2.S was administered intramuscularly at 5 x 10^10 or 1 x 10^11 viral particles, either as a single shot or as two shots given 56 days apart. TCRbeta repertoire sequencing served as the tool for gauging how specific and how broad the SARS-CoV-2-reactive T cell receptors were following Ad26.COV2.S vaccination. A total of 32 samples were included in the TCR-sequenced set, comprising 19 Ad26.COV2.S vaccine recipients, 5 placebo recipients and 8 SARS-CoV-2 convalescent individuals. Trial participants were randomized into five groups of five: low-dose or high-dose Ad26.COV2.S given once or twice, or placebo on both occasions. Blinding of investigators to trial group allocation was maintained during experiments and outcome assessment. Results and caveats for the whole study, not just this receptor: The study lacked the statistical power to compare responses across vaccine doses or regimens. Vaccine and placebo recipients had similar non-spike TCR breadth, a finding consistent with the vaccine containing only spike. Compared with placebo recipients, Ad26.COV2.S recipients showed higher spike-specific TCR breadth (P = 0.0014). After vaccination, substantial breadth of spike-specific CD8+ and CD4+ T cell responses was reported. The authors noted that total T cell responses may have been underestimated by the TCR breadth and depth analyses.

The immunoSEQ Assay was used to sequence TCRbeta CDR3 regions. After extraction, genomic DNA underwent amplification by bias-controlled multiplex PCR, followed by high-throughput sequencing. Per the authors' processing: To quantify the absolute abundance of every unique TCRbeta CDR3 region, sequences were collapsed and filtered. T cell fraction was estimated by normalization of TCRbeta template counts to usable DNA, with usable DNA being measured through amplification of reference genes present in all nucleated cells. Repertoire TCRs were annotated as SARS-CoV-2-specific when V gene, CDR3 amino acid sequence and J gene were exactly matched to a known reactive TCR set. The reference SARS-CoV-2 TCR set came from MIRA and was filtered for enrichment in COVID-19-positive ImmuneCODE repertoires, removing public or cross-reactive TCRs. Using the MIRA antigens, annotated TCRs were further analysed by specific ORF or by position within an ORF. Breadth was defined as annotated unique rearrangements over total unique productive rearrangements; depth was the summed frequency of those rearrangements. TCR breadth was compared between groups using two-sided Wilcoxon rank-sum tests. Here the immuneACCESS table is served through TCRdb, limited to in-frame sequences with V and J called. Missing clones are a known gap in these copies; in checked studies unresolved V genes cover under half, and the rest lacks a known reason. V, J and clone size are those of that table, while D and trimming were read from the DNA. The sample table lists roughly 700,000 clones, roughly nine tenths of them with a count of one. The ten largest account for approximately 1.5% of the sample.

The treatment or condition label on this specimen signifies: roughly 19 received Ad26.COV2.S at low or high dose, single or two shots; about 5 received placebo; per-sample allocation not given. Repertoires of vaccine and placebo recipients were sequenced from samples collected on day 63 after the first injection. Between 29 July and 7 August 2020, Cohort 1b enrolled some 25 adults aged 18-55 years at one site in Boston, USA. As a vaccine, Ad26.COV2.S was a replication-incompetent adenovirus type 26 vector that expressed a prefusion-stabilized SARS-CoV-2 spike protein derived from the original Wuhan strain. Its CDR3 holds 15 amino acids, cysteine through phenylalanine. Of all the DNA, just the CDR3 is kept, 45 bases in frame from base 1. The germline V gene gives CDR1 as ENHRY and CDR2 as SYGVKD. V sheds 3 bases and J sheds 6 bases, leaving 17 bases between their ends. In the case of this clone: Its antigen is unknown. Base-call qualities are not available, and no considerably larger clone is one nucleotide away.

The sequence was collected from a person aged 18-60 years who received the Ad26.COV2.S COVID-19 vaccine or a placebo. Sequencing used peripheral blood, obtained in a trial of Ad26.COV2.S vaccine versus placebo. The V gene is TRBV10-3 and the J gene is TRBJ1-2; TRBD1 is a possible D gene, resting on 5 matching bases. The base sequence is TGTGCCATCAGTGAATTGGGGGGTACAGTCCATGGCTACACCTTC. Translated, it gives CAISELGGTVHGYTF.